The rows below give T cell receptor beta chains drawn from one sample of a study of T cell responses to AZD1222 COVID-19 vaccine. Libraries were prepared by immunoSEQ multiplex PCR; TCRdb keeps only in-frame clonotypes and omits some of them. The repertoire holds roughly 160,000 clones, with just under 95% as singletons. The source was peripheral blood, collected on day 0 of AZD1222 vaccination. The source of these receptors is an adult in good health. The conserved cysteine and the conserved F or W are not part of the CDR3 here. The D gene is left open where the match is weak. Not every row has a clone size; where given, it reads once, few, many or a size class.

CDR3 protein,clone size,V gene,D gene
ASSPTRGLDFRELF,-,TRBV7-2,TRBD2
ASSYLADEPYGYT,-,TRBV18,-
SVRQSNEKLF,once,TRBV29-1,-
ASSLFPHSKETQY,-,TRBV28,-
ASSTRANSPLH,-,TRBV6-2/TRBV6-3,-
AISGSSGGADEQF,-,TRBV10-3,TRBD2
ASSPPPGAEANYGYT,-,TRBV25-1,-
ASTSEGETQY,-,TRBV2,-
ASRVSRSSGNTIY,-,TRBV19,-
ASSQDAGSGTEAF,-,TRBV4-1,-
ASSLGQGEADTQY,once,TRBV18,TRBD1
ASSAGTGDQPQH,-,TRBV9,TRBD1
ASSQRRQSYGYT,once,TRBV4-3,-